These 19 T cell receptor beta chains were sequenced from one sample in a study of T cell clones after liver transplantation. The data were produced by immunoSEQ multiplex PCR, yet TCRdb's version contains in-frame clones alone and is incomplete. This sample carries approximately 100,000 clones, approximately 78% of them seen once, and the ten largest clones take 0.8% to 1%. Sequences were derived from CD4+ T cells from blood, sampled before liver transplant. The receptors were gathered from a human donor who received a liver transplant.

The genes are TRBV6-5 and TRBJ1-2; 9 positions match TRBD1. Germline V CDR1 and CDR2: MNHEY, SVGAGI. The CDR3 is 15 amino acids. V lost 1 base and J lost 3; bases outside the gene matches: 3. The CDR3 loop is CASSYWTGADYGYTF. The CDR3 nucleotides read TGTGCCAGCAGTTACTGGACAGGGGCGGACTATGGCTACACCTTC.

The chain recombines TRBV6-5 with TRBJ2-7; maybe TRBD1 (6 bases). V was trimmed by 6 bases and J by 3 bases, leaving 18 bases between them. The CDR3 has 15 amino acids. CDR1 and CDR2 (germline): MNHEY, SVGAGI. In DNA form, the CDR3 reads TGTGCCAGCAGCCCCACAGGGCTCCCCCTCTACGAGCAGTACTTC. It yields the protein CASSPTGLPLYEQYF.

The V call is TRBV19, the J call TRBJ1-5; D is ambiguous. V was clipped by 11 bases and J by 3 bases, with 20 bases between them. The CDR3 contains 15 residues. The germline V gene has CDR1 LNHDA and CDR2 SQIVND (reference sequence). Here the CDR3 reads CAAKPWGTDNQPQHF. The DNA for the CDR3 is TGTGCCGCCAAGCCATGGGGAACAGACAATCAGCCCCAGCATTTT. The full variable domain, its missing parts supplied by reference TRBV19 and TRBJ1-5, is DGGITQSPKYLFRKEGQNVTLSCEQNLNHDAMYWYRQDPGQGLRLIYYSQIVNDFQKGDIAEGYSVSREKKESFPLTVTSAQKNPTAFYLCAAKPWGTDNQPQHFGDGTRLSIL.

This chain uses TRBV28 with TRBJ2-7, with D perhaps matching TRBD1 (6 bases). There are 14 residues in the CDR3. Between the trimmed V and J ends, which lost 5 bases and 1 base, there was a span of 12 bases. Per the germline V gene, CDR1 is MDHEN and CDR2 is SYDVKM. CDR3 in amino acids: CASSPRQESYEQYF. CDR3 in DNA: TGTGCCAGCAGTCCCCGACAGGAGTCCTACGAGCAGTACTTC.

J is TRBJ1-2 and V is TRBV5-5; TRBD1 is a possible D gene (6 bases). CDR3 length: 16 amino acids. The germline V and J ends were trimmed by 4 bases and 4 bases, with 20 bases remaining between them. Germline CDR1 reads SGHKS; CDR2 reads YYEKEE (reference sequence). CDR3 in amino acids: CASSPDGGRSGYGYTF. The CDR3 region has the DNA TGTGCCAGCAGCCCCGATGGGGGGCGGAGCGGCTATGGCTACACCTTC.

This chain uses TRBV19 with TRBJ1-5, with 8 bases matching TRBD1. J was trimmed by 7 bases and V by 4 bases; bases with no gene match: 3. CDR1 and CDR2 from the germline V gene are LNHDA and SQIVND (reference sequence). This CDR3 has 13 amino acids. CDR3 sequence reads: CASSSRGQQPQHF. CDR3 nucleotide sequence: TGTGCCAGTAGTAGCAGGGGGCAACAGCCCCAGCATTTT. Together with reference TRBV19 and TRBJ1-5, the CDR3 gives the full variable domain: DGGITQSPKYLFRKEGQNVTLSCEQNLNHDAMYWYRQDPGQGLRLIYYSQIVNDFQKGDIAEGYSVSREKKESFPLTVTSAQKNPTAFYLCASSSRGQQPQHFGDGTRLSIL.

DNA of the CDR3: TGTGCCAGCAGTCCGCGGGGTTACGAGCAGTACTTC. Amino acids: CASSPRGYEQYF. J is TRBJ2-7 and V is TRBV28, with a possible D match to TRBD2 (6 bases). The CDR3 runs to 12 residues. Trimming removed 5 bases from V and 4 bases from J, with 9 bases in between. The germline gives CDR1 MDHEN, CDR2 SYDVKM.

The chain has TRBV5-1 and TRBJ2-5, with 10 bases lining up with TRBD1. Germline V gives CDR1 SGHRS, CDR2 YFSETQ. CDR3 length: 15 residues. The V gene end was trimmed by 4 bases and the J gene end by 0 bases; junction bases not matched to a gene: 3. The CDR3: CASSKGQGNQETQYF. CDR3 nucleotide sequence: TGCGCCAGCAGCAAGGGACAGGGGAACCAAGAGACCCAGTACTTC.

The chain couples TRBV30 to TRBJ1-2, with D possibly being TRBD1 (6 bases). The length of the CDR3 is 12 residues. Germline V gene lookup returns CDR1 GTSNPN and CDR2 SVGIG (reference sequence). Trimming stripped 7 bases from V and 4 bases from J, with 13 bases between. The CDR3, as DNA: TGTGCCTTAGTACAGGGCCGCTATGGCTACACCTTC. It yields the protein CALVQGRYGYTF.

V and J are TRBV7-9 and TRBJ1-6; D not resolved. V gave up 3 bases and J gave up 6 bases, with 6 bases separating them. Germline values: CDR1 SEHNR, CDR2 FQNEAQ (reference sequence). This CDR3 region has 13 residues. CDR3 in amino acids: CASSLISNSPLHF. Written as DNA, the CDR3 is TGTGCCAGCAGCTTGATAAGTAATTCACCCCTCCACTTT. Supplemented by reference TRBV7-9 and TRBJ1-6, the full variable domain reads DTGVSQNPRHKITKRGQNVTFRCDPISEHNRLYWYRQTLGQGPEFLTYFQNEAQLEKSRLLSDRFSAERPKGSFSTLEIQRTEQGDSAMYLCASSLISNSPLHFGNGTRLTVT.

The chain employs TRBV5-5 and TRBJ2-2; D is possibly TRBD1 or TRBD2 (7 bases each). Germline V lookup: CDR1 SGHKS, CDR2 YYEKEE (reference sequence). V lost 0 bases to trimming and J lost 5 bases, with 14 bases between them. This CDR3 is 16 amino acids long. In nucleotides, the CDR3 is TGTGCCAGCAGCTTGGGTGGGACAGCGGGAACCGGGGAGCTGTTTTTT. It translates to CASSLGGTAGTGELFF. Full variable domain (rest looked up from reference TRBV5-5 and TRBJ2-2): DAGVTQSPTHLIKTRGQQVTLRCSPISGHKSVSWYQQVLGQGPQFIFQYYEKEERGRGNFPDRFSARQFPNYSSELNVNALLLGDSALYLCASSLGGTAGTGELFFGEGSRLTVL.

Only one count was recorded for this clone. J is TRBJ2-7 and V is TRBV19; perhaps TRBD1 as D (5 bases). Per germline, CDR1 LNHDA and CDR2 SQIVND (reference sequence). V lost 6 bases to trimming and J lost 2 bases, with 20 bases between them. CDR3 size: 16 residues. The DNA of the CDR3 is TGTGCCAGTAGCCCAGGCTACCGACAGAGCACCTACGAGCAGTACTTC. Amino acids: CASSPGYRQSTYEQYF.

The chain links TRBV2 to TRBJ1-2, with a possible D match to TRBD1 (5 bases). Looked up from germline, CDR1 is SNHLY and CDR2 is FYNNEI. This CDR3 has 15 residues. Trimming pared 6 bases from V and 0 bases from J, leaving 14 bases between. CDR3 nucleotides: TGTGCCAGCAGCTGGGGGGATCAAGCTAACTATGGCTACACCTTC. It specifies CASSWGDQANYGYTF. The whole variable domain, filled in from reference TRBV2 and TRBJ1-2, reads EPEVTQTPSHQVTQMGQEVILRCVPISNHLYFYWYRQILGQKVEFLVSFYNNEISEKSEIFDDQFSVERPDGSNFTLKIRSTKLEDSAMYFCASSWGDQANYGYTFGSGTRLTVV.

This clone turned up a few times. The J gene is TRBJ2-7, the V gene TRBV2; TRBD1 aligns across 7 bases. This CDR3 region has 16 residues. CDR1 is SNHLY and CDR2 is FYNNEI in the germline V gene. Losses at the gene ends were 3 bases for V and 2 bases for J; bases not matched to a gene: 10. CDR3 protein: CASSDPGQVKTYEQYF. CDR3 in DNA: TGTGCCAGCAGTGACCCCGGACAGGTCAAAACCTACGAGCAGTACTTC.

This chain connects TRBV5-1 to TRBJ2-7, with TRBD1 identical over 7 bases. The V gene end was trimmed by 0 bases and the J gene end by 5 bases; junction bases not matched to a gene: 8. CDR3 length equals 15 residues. CDR1 and CDR2 from the germline V gene are SGHRS and YFSETQ. The CDR3 bases are TGCGCCAGCAGCTTGGAAAGGGGGCGCACCCACGAGCAGTACTTC. Encoded protein: CASSLERGRTHEQYF.

V gene TRBV7-2 combines with J gene TRBJ2-5, with D hard to call. The CDR3 runs 15 residues. The germline V gene encodes CDR1 SGHTA and CDR2 FQGNSA. Trimming shortened V by 5 bases and J by 4 bases, and 17 bases separated the two germline ends. The CDR3: CASSILGRRGETQYF. The CDR3 nucleotides are TGTGCCAGCAGCATCCTCGGGCGCAGAGGAGAGACCCAGTACTTC.

This clone is a singleton in its sample. The V and J genes are TRBV7-8 and TRBJ2-2; no definite D call. The CDR3 is 15 amino acids. Germline lookup yields CDR1 SGHVS and CDR2 FQNEAQ. Between the trimmed V and J ends, which lost 3 bases and 1 base, there was a span of 9 bases. The CDR3 reads CASSFRRQNTGELFF. DNA of the CDR3: TGTGCCAGCAGCTTTCGGCGGCAGAACACCGGGGAGCTGTTTTTT.

V gene TRBV19 combines with J gene TRBJ1-5; possibly TRBD1 for D (5 bases). The V gene's germline CDR1 is LNHDA and CDR2 SQIVND (reference sequence). Trimming stripped 8 bases from V and 3 bases from J, with 8 bases between. The CDR3 extends over 12 amino acids. The CDR3 region has the DNA TGTGCCAGTGGACATTCCAATCAGCCCCAGCATTTT. It encodes CASGHSNQPQHF. The full variable domain, in which reference TRBV19 and TRBJ1-5 provide the parts outside the CDR3, is DGGITQSPKYLFRKEGQNVTLSCEQNLNHDAMYWYRQDPGQGLRLIYYSQIVNDFQKGDIAEGYSVSREKKESFPLTVTSAQKNPTAFYLCASGHSNQPQHFGDGTRLSIL.

This clone has only one observation. The V and J genes are TRBV7-9 and TRBJ2-1, with a possible D match to TRBD1 (6 bases). Trimming removed 6 bases at V and 3 bases at J, with 15 bases between. The CDR3 sequence is 15 residues long. The germline V gene has CDR1 SEHNR and CDR2 FQNEAQ (reference sequence). Written as DNA, the CDR3 is TGTGCCAGCAGTTCTACAGGGTTAAGCTACAATGAGCAGTTCTTC. Translating it yields CASSSTGLSYNEQFF.